Detailed here is one T cell receptor beta chain. No antigen is known for it. The germline gene is not matched at one end of the junction; a read error may be the cause. The Oncomine TCR Beta short-read assay was applied to DNA of cultured CD4+ T cells. In TCRdb, the PCR reads were re-called with MiXCR into one record per CDR3 protein. The profile shows tens of thousands of distinct CDR3 sequences, 32% of them singletons. The time point is: late sampling 161 to 241 days after vaccination in three convalescent patients. Specified treatment: approximately 9-day PBMC culture with coronavirus spike peptide pools or control peptides (ViraFEST assay). These data originate in a study of vaccination and CD4 T cells after COVID-19. This CDR3 contains 13 residues. Germline V lookup: CDR1 SSHAT, CDR2 FNYEAQ (reference sequence).

This chain joins TRBV7-7 and TRBJ1-1; D is possibly TRBD1 (5 bases). The sequence was obtained from a human donor who had recovered from COVID-19. Sample: CD4+ T cells from blood, cultured in vitro, taken about 7 months after SARS-CoV-2 vaccination. CDR3 DNA sequence: TGTGCTAGCAGCCCACAGGTGAACACTGAAGCTTTCTTT. Translating it yields CASSPQVNTEAFF.